This T cell receptor beta chain was identified in a study of blood T cell repertoires in COVID-19. Study context: In each case, the material was cDNA or gDNA derived from T cells, B-cell-depleted T cells, or PBMCs.

CDR3 length equals 14 residues. Germline V gene sequence: CDR1 MNHEY, CDR2 SVGAGI. Trimming cost V 7 bases and J 9 bases; bases outside gene matches: 9. The assay was immunoSEQ multiplex PCR, and TCRdb's table has in-frame clones only and misses some. The data contain roughly 37,000 clones, about 77% of them seen just once; the ten biggest clones take up 30% to 35%. The sample was peripheral blood. The receptor comes from a man in his 60s with acute or convalescent COVID-19. The chain carries TRBV6-5 and TRBJ1-6; 7 positions agree with TRBD1. This chain's CDR3 is CASKQGGKSSPLHF. The CDR3, as DNA: TGTGCCAGCAAGCAGGGGGGAAAGAGTTCACCCCTCCACTTT.